This TCR beta chain was recovered during a study of blood T cell repertoires in COVID-19. The overall study: COVID-19 samples from acute and convalescent phases originated in the United States, Italy and Spain. Sample material is recorded as cDNA or gDNA derived from T cells, B-cell-depleted T cells, or PBMCs.

Authors' methods: Amplification from reference gene primers served as the basis for estimated nucleated cell counts. Sequencing was performed with immunoSEQ multiplex PCR; in TCRdb, only in-frame clones are kept and a portion is missing. D and trimming come from the DNA, and the V and J calls and clone size come from that table. Among about 370,000 clones listed, around 87% were seen once. The trim removed 7 bases at V and 3 bases at J, leaving 5 bases unmatched. The germline V gene has CDR1 MNHEY and CDR2 SVGAGI. This CDR3 contains 15 residues. V is TRBV6-5 and J is TRBJ1-5, with 11 positions matching TRBD1. The sequence was collected from a young man with active or convalescent COVID-19. The sample consisted of peripheral blood. The CDR3 region has the DNA TGTGCCAGCAAGGGGGACAGGGGGAACAATCAGCCCCAGCATTTT. Translation: CASKGDRGNNQPQHF.